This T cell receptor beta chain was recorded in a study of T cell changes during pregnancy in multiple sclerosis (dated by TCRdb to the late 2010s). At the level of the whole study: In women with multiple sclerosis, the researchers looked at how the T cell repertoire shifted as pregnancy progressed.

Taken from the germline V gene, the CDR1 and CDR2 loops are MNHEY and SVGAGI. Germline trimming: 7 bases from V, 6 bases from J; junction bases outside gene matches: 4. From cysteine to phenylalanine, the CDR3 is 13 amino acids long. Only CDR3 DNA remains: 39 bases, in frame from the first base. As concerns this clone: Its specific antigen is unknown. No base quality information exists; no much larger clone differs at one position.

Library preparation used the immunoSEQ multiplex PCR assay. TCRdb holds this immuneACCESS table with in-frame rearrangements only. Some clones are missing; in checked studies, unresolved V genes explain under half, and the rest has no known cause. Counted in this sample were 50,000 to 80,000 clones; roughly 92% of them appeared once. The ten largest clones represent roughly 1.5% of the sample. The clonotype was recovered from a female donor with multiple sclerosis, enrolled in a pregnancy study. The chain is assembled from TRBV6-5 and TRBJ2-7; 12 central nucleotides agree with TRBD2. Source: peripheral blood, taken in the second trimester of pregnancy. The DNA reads TGTGCCAGCAACTTACTAGCGGGAGGCGAGCAGTACTTC. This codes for CASNLLAGGEQYF.